A selection of T cell receptor beta chains follows, all from one sample in a study of blood T cell repertoires in COVID-19. The protocol was immunoSEQ multiplex PCR, while the TCRdb copy is restricted to in-frame clones and leaves out a portion. The sample consists of about 310,000 clones, about 90% of them appearing once. The specimen sequenced was peripheral blood. The receptors were gathered from a woman in her thirties or forties with COVID-19, enrolled during active disease. CDR3s include the opening cysteine and the closing phenylalanine or tryptophan. Fields, in order: V gene, D gene, J gene, clone size, CDR3 DNA, CDR3 protein. The D gene is left open where the match is weak. Rows may omit the clone size; those that give it use once, few, many or a size class.

TRBV5-1	TRBD1	TRBJ1-4	.	TGCGCCAGCAGCCCACAGGGGCGGGAAAAACTGTTTTTT	CASSPQGREKLFF
TRBV5-4	TRBD2	TRBJ2-1	.	TGTGCCAGCAGACCCGGGACTAGCACGTACAATGAGCAGTTCTTC	CASRPGTSTYNEQFF
TRBV6-2/TRBV6-3	.	TRBJ1-6	.	TGTGCCAGCAGTTACTCAAGCCTAGCTTCACCCCTCCACTTT	CASSYSSLASPLHF
TRBV6-5	.	TRBJ1-1	.	TGTGCCAGCACTCGACCGGGTCTAAACGCTTTCTTT	CASTRPGLNAFF
TRBV28	TRBD1	TRBJ1-2	once	TGTGCCAGCAGAGAACAGGGGACCGGCATCTATGGCTACACCTTC	CASREQGTGIYGYTF
TRBV5-4	.	TRBJ1-5	few	TGTGCCAGCAGCTTCGAGGGCGGTGGCAATCAGCCCCAGCATTTT	CASSFEGGGNQPQHF
TRBV19	.	TRBJ1-2	.	TGTGCCAGTAGTACGCGACAGCCAGGCTACACCTTC	CASSTRQPGYTF
TRBV5-1	.	TRBJ2-7	few	TGCGCCAGCAGCCCCAGGAGCGGCGCCAGCTCCTACGAGCAGTACTTC	CASSPRSGASSYEQYF
TRBV5-1	.	TRBJ1-1	.	TGCGCCAGCAGCTCGGCACCGGGGGTGGGCACTGAAGCTTTCTTT	CASSSAPGVGTEAFF
TRBV7-2	.	TRBJ2-7	once	TGTGCCAGCAGCCCCGAACAGGTGATCTCCTACGAGCAGTACTTC	CASSPEQVISYEQYF
TRBV9	.	TRBJ2-5	.	TGTGCCAGCAGCGTAGGGGGCTATCAAGAGACCCAGTACTTC	CASSVGGYQETQYF
TRBV5-6	TRBD1	TRBJ1-2	.	TGTGCCAGCAACTTAGGGACAGCGTATGGCTACACCTTC	CASNLGTAYGYTF
TRBV10-3	.	TRBJ1-6	once	TGTGCCATCTCACAGGGAAATGATCATTCACCCCTCCACTTT	CAISQGNDHSPLHF
TRBV28	TRBD2	TRBJ2-1	.	TGTGCCAGCATTATTAGCGGGAGGGGGCTCAATGAGCAGTTCTTC	CASIISGRGLNEQFF
TRBV7-9	.	TRBJ1-4	.	TGTGCCAGCAGCCTGGGTCAGCGTAATGAAAAACTGTTTTTT	CASSLGQRNEKLFF
TRBV29-1	.	TRBJ1-1	.	TGCAGCGCCTACCCATCGTCCGGTTCAGAGGCTGAAGCTTTCTTT	CSAYPSSGSEAEAFF
TRBV7-2	.	TRBJ2-5	.	TGTGCCAGCAGCTTAAGTGGGGGGTCCCAAGAGACCCAGTACTTC	CASSLSGGSQETQYF
TRBV4-1	.	TRBJ1-2	once	TGCGCCAGCAGCCAACCGATTGCAGGTGACTATGGCTACACCTTC	CASSQPIAGDYGYTF
TRBV15	.	TRBJ1-2	.	TGTGCCACCAGCAGAGACAGACAACTGCGCTATGGCTACACCTTC	CATSRDRQLRYGYTF
TRBV5-6	TRBD1	TRBJ1-4	.	TGTGCCAGCAGGGACTCCGGGACAGGGCCGGAAAAACTGTTTTTT	CASRDSGTGPEKLFF
TRBV27	.	TRBJ2-7	.	TGTGCCAGCAGTCCCGGCGGGGATGGGTACGAGCAGTACTTC	CASSPGGDGYEQYF
TRBV7-9	.	TRBJ2-2	.	TGTGCCAGCAGCTTAGCTGGGGAGGTCAAGACCGGGGAGCTGTTTTTT	CASSLAGEVKTGELFF
TRBV3-1/TRBV3-2	.	TRBJ1-2	.	TGTGCCAGCAGCCAAGTGAGTAACTATGGCTACACCTTC	CASSQVSNYGYTF
TRBV7-2	.	TRBJ2-7	.	TGTGCCAGCAGCGCCGGGACTGCCTACGAGCAGTACTTC	CASSAGTAYEQYF
TRBV19	TRBD1	TRBJ1-5	.	TGTGCCAGTAGTGTGCGACAGGGGACGGAGCCCCAGCATTTT	CASSVRQGTEPQHF
TRBV6-5	.	TRBJ1-4	.	TGTGCCAGCAGTCCCGGGACACAAGAAAAACTGTTTTTT	CASSPGTQEKLFF
TRBV11-3	.	TRBJ2-2	.	TGTGCCAGCAGCTTAGTCTCATCGGGTTCGGACACCGGGGAGCTGTTTTTT	CASSLVSSGSDTGELFF
TRBV27	TRBD2	TRBJ2-1	.	TGTGCCAGCAGTTTAGAGATGCGGGAGCGTCCCTACAATGAGCAGTTCTTC	CASSLEMRERPYNEQFF
TRBV5-1	.	TRBJ1-4	.	TGCGCCAGCAGCCAGGGGCCAACTAATGAAAAACTGTTTTTT	CASSQGPTNEKLFF
TRBV7-3	.	TRBJ2-1	.	TGTGCCAGCAGAGAACATACGTACGATGAGCAGTTCTTC	CASREHTYDEQFF
TRBV5-4	TRBD1	TRBJ2-5	.	TGTGCCAGCAGCTTGGTTACAGGGGTCCAAGAGACCCAGTACTTC	CASSLVTGVQETQYF
TRBV6-4	TRBD1	TRBJ1-1	.	TGTGCCAGCAGTCGAGACAGGGACACTGAAGCTTTCTTT	CASSRDRDTEAFF
TRBV19	TRBD1	TRBJ1-5	.	TGTGCCAGTAGCGGGGACAGGTCTAATCAGCCCCAGCATTTT	CASSGDRSNQPQHF
TRBV9	TRBD2	TRBJ2-7	.	TGTGCCAGCAGCGTAGCTACTGGGCTAGCGGCCTACGAGCAGTACTTC	CASSVATGLAAYEQYF
TRBV18	.	TRBJ2-3	.	TGTGCCAGCTCACCTATCTCCACAGATACGCAGTATTTT	CASSPISTDTQYF
TRBV29-1	.	TRBJ1-3	.	TGCAGCGTCGGGGGTCACTCTCCTGGAAACACCATATATTTT	CSVGGHSPGNTIYF
TRBV14	TRBD1	TRBJ2-7	.	TGTGCCAGCAGCCAAGTGTTTGATTCCAGGGGGCTTGGATACGAGCAGTACTTC	CASSQVFDSRGLGYEQYF
TRBV11-3	.	TRBJ2-1	.	TGTGCCAGCAGTTTCACGCGCAATGAGCAGTTCTTC	CASSFTRNEQFF
TRBV7-8	.	TRBJ2-2	.	TGTGCCAGCAGCTTATGGCAGGGATTGTCCGGCACCGGGGAGCTGTTTTTT	CASSLWQGLSGTGELFF
TRBV25-1	TRBD1	TRBJ2-7	.	TGTGCCAGCAGTGCGGACAGGGGGCGCTTCTACGAGCAGTACTTC	CASSADRGRFYEQYF
TRBV18	.	TRBJ1-1	.	TGTGCCAGCTCACCACTGACAGCCCCGAACACTGAAGCTTTCTTT	CASSPLTAPNTEAFF
TRBV20-1	TRBD2	TRBJ2-1	.	TGCAGTGCTAGTGGCCTAGCGGACTGGGATGAGCAGTTCTTC	CSASGLADWDEQFF
TRBV19	.	TRBJ2-7	.	TGTGCCAGTAGTGGCTCCTTCACGTCCTACGAGCAGTACTTC	CASSGSFTSYEQYF
TRBV6-5	.	TRBJ1-2	.	TGTGCCAGCAGTTACCAAGGCAGGGGCTATGGCTACACCTTC	CASSYQGRGYGYTF
TRBV12-3/TRBV12-4	.	TRBJ1-2	.	TGTGCCAGCAGTTTAAGGCAGCGCGGCTACACCTTC	CASSLRQRGYTF
TRBV7-2	TRBD2	TRBJ2-7	.	TGTGCCAGCTCACGGGGGGGGACTAGCTACGAGCAGTACTTC	CASSRGGTSYEQYF
TRBV7-2	.	TRBJ1-2	.	TGTGCCAGCAGCTCGATAGCCTCGAGAGGGTCTGGCTACACCTTC	CASSSIASRGSGYTF